The entry below gives a single T cell receptor beta chain sequence along with its context. No antigen is known for it. The V end was cut by 5 bases, the J end by 3 bases, with 11 bases between. Per the germline V gene, CDR1 is MRHNA and CDR2 is SNTAGT. This CDR3 has 13 amino acids. Time point given: late sampling 161 to 241 days after vaccination in three convalescent patients. The data were obtained in a study of vaccination and CD4 T cells after COVID-19. Study as a whole: The convalescents were made up of six males and four females, two of whom were Hispanic. Each participant underwent a two-dose regimen of either the BNT162b2 or the mRNA-1273 vaccine. The interval from dose two to post-vaccine sampling had a median of about 66 days, and it ranged from 14 to 241.

TCRdb independently ran MiXCR on the PCR reads; one entry per CDR3 protein. Seen here are about 29,000 distinct CDR3 sequences, 49% observed once, and the top ten hold roughly 5%. Overall study findings and caveats: There were relatively few convalescent patients studied, and there were no early post-infection timepoints.

The chain is built from TRBV6-4 and TRBJ2-7; unclear D gene. The receptor comes from a human donor who had recovered from COVID-19. This sample comprised CD4+ T cells from blood, obtained about 7 months after SARS-CoV-2 vaccination. CDR3 loop: CASSPHIYYEQYF. Written as DNA, the CDR3 is TGTGCCAGCAGTCCGCATATTTACTACGAGCAGTACTTC.